A single sample gave rise to the 17 T cell receptor beta chains below, sequenced in a study of cytomegalovirus exposure and HLA in healthy donors (TCRdb year 2017). Library construction relied on the immunoSEQ multiplex PCR assay. The table was pulled from immuneACCESS by TCRdb, which kept in-frame rearrangements only. Such tables lose some clones; where checked, under half of the loss comes from unresolved V genes, and the rest has no known cause. In this sample the table shows around 300,000 clones, 88% of which occur a single time. The top ten hold around 0.88% of the sample. The sample was PBMCs. These TCRs come from a man aged 25 to 45 in good health and CMV-seronegative.

This clone was recorded only once. CDR3 protein: CASSTGLAGGREQYF. CDR3 bases: TGTGCCAGCAGTACTGGACTAGCGGGGGGGCGCGAGCAGTACTTC. This sequence joins TRBV27 and TRBJ2-7, with 15 bases matching TRBD2. The CDR3 runs 15 residues. Unmatched junction bases numbered 5, after V lost 5 bases and J lost 6 bases. Looked up from germline, CDR1 is MNHEY and CDR2 is SMNVEV (reference sequence).

The chain uses TRBV4-3 and TRBJ2-7; possibly TRBD1 for D (6 bases). The CDR3 is made up of 14 amino acids. CDR1 LGHNA and CDR2 YSLEER come from the germline V gene. V shed 0 bases and J shed 1 base, with 7 bases lying between them. As DNA, the CDR3 is TGCGCCAGCAGCCAAGATACAGGGTCCTACGAGCAGTACTTC. Its translation: CASSQDTGSYEQYF.

This clone was detected only a few times. The rearrangement links TRBV6-5 to TRBJ1-5; no definite D call. Germline lookup yields CDR1 MNHEY and CDR2 SVGAGI. The germline V and J ends were trimmed by 6 bases and 7 bases, with 13 bases remaining between them. The CDR3 covers 13 residues. Written as DNA, the CDR3 is TGTGCCAGCAGCCCTGGGAGAGTCCAGCCCCAGCATTTT. Amino acid sequence: CASSPGRVQPQHF.

The genes are TRBV27 and TRBJ1-5; 7 nucleotides align to TRBD1. V was clipped by 5 bases and J by 1 base; unmatched bases: 11. Germline values: CDR1 MNHEY, CDR2 SMNVEV (reference sequence). CDR3 length: 17 amino acids. In nucleotides, the CDR3 is TGTGCCAGCAGTCGGCAGGGGGAACGGGTGAGCAATCAGCCCCAGCATTTT. This translates into CASSRQGERVSNQPQHF.

The genes are TRBV6-5 and TRBJ2-1, with 8 bases lining up with TRBD2. The CDR3 runs 15 residues. Germline lookup yields CDR1 MNHEY and CDR2 SVGAGI. With 0 bases clipped from V and 6 bases from J, the junction kept 4 bases outside the gene matches. CDR3 in DNA: TGTGCCAGCAGTTACTCGGGGACTAGTAGCAATGAGCAGTTCTTC. It is translated as CASSYSGTSSNEQFF.

The gene calls are TRBV29-1 and TRBJ1-3; D possibly corresponds to TRBD1 (5 bases). CDR3 length: 14 residues. The germline V gene has CDR1 SQVTM and CDR2 ANQGSEA. Trimming took off 3 bases at V and 2 bases at J, with 11 bases between the two ends. The CDR3 DNA is TGCAGCGTTGAGGAGGGACTAGCTGGAAACACCATATATTTT. This translates into CSVEEGLAGNTIYF.

The gene calls are TRBV4-1 and TRBJ2-7; 14 positions match TRBD2. The J segment lost 0 bases and the V segment lost 5 bases, leaving 9 bases of the junction unmatched. From germline, CDR1 is MGHRA and CDR2 YSYEKL. The CDR3 has 18 amino acids. The CDR3 DNA sequence: TGCGCCAGCAGCAACCGACTAGCGGGGGGGTTACTCTCCTACGAGCAGTACTTC. Its protein is CASSNRLAGGLLSYEQYF.

The chain employs TRBV18 and TRBJ2-1, with D unresolved. The CDR3 runs 15 residues. The V gene's germline CDR1 is KGHSH and CDR2 LQKENI. Trimming took 0 bases from V and 4 from J, leaving 10 bases between them. The CDR3 loop is CASSPPVAFYNEQFF. The CDR3 nucleotides are TGTGCCAGCTCACCACCTGTAGCTTTTTACAATGAGCAGTTCTTC.

The chain combines TRBV6-5 with TRBJ2-3, with TRBD1 as a possible D gene (5 bases). The germline CDR1 and CDR2 sequences are MNHEY and SVGAGI. Trimming took 2 bases from V and 4 from J, leaving 10 bases between them. CDR3 length: 14 residues. The CDR3 sequence is CASSYGVGADTQYF. The CDR3 nucleotides are TGTGCCAGCAGTTACGGTGTAGGGGCAGATACGCAGTATTTT.

The chain employs TRBV27 and TRBJ2-1; 7 nucleotides match TRBD2. Germline V gene data show CDR1 as MNHEY and CDR2 as SMNVEV (reference sequence). V lost 2 bases and J lost 2; bases outside the gene matches: 15. The CDR3 runs to 19 residues. CDR3 nucleotide sequence: TGTGCCAGCAGTTTAATTAGGGCTAGCGGACTATCCCCCTACAATGAGCAGTTCTTC. It codes for CASSLIRASGLSPYNEQFF.

In this sample, this clone turned up once. The chain uses TRBV6-1 and TRBJ2-7; 10 nucleotides line up with TRBD1. V lost 6 bases, J lost 0 bases, and 2 bases stayed unmatched. CDR3 length: 14 residues. The germline V gene has CDR1 MNHNS and CDR2 SASEGT. Here the CDR3 reads CASRTGGLSYEQYF. The CDR3 region has the DNA TGTGCCAGCAGGACAGGGGGCCTCTCCTACGAGCAGTACTTC.

The chain carries TRBV7-8 and TRBJ1-3; 8 bases match TRBD1. The V segment lost 1 base and the J segment 1 base; nucleotides outside the gene matches: 3. The germline V gene encodes CDR1 SGHVS and CDR2 FQNEAQ. The CDR3 loop spans 16 amino acids. The CDR3 DNA is TGTGCCAGCAGCTTAGTGCAGGGGGCGTCTGGAAACACCATATATTTT. Its protein product is CASSLVQGASGNTIYF.

The J gene is TRBJ1-2, the V gene TRBV5-6; D possibly corresponds to TRBD1 (6 bases). Trimming pared 4 bases from V and 4 bases from J, leaving 11 bases between. In germline, CDR1 is SGHDT, CDR2 YYEEEE. The CDR3 has 13 amino acids. The CDR3 bases are TGTGCCAGCAGCCCAGGGGTGGGCTATGGCTACACCTTC. Translated: CASSPGVGYGYTF.

The CDR3 bases are TGTGCCAGCAGTCCTACAGGGATCGGGGAGCTGTTTTTT. It yields the protein CASSPTGIGELFF. This rearrangement joins TRBV11-3 to TRBJ2-2; perhaps TRBD1 as D (6 bases). V lost 6 bases and J lost 7, with 12 bases in between. This CDR3 contains 13 residues. CDR1 SGHNT and CDR2 YENEEA come from the germline V gene.

The V call is TRBV13, the J call TRBJ2-1, with D possibly matching TRBD1 (6 bases). V was pared by 2 bases and J by 3 bases, with 17 bases between. Germline V CDR1 and CDR2: PRHDT, FYEKMQ (reference sequence). CDR3 length equals 17 residues. The CDR3: CASSLRKGTQYYNEQFF. The CDR3 DNA reads as TGTGCCAGCAGCTTAAGAAAAGGGACACAATACTACAATGAGCAGTTCTTC.

In its sample, this clone was seen a few times. The chain uses TRBV30 and TRBJ1-6, with 9 bases matching TRBD1. V dropped 3 bases and J dropped 6; count of bases not matched to a gene: 3. Germline assignment: CDR1 GTSNPN and CDR2 SVGIG (reference sequence). The CDR3 sequence is 14 residues long. CDR3 sequence (DNA): TGTGCCTGGAGGGGACAGGGTCTTAATTCACCCCTCCACTTT. Protein sequence: CAWRGQGLNSPLHF.

DNA of the CDR3: TGTGCCAGCAGCCGACAGGGTCCCTCCTACAATGAGCAGTTCTTC. Translation: CASSRQGPSYNEQFF. The chain links TRBV2 to TRBJ2-1; 7 bases fit TRBD1. Germline CDR1 SNHLY, CDR2 FYNNEI. V lost 6 bases to trimming and J lost 0 bases; unmatched junction nucleotides: 5. The CDR3 length is 15 residues. The whole variable domain, filled in from reference TRBV2 and TRBJ2-1, reads EPEVTQTPSHQVTQMGQEVILRCVPISNHLYFYWYRQILGQKVEFLVSFYNNEISEKSEIFDDQFSVERPDGSNFTLKIRSTKLEDSAMYFCASSRQGPSYNEQFFGPGTRLTVL.